Each of the 6 T cell receptor beta chains below was sequenced from the same sample in a study of T-cell reconstitution after alpha-beta-depleted transplantation in children. Library preparation (for TCRbeta) was performed with unique molecular identifiers. TCRdb re-analysed the PCR reads in MiXCR, keeping a single row per CDR3 protein. The table shows some 600,000 distinct CDR3 sequences, with 10% to 15% occurring only once. The source was PBMCs, mostly from graft donor cells, collected 360 days after TCRalphabeta/CD19-depleted stem cell transplant. These receptors originate from a male patient younger than 18 who had a stem cell transplant for acute myeloid leukemia, so the T cells may come from the graft donor.

This clonotype was recorded many times. The CDR3 DNA is TGTGCCAGCAGTTTTCAGGTTTACTACGAGCAGTACTTC. This gives the protein CASSFQVYYEQYF. This sequence joins TRBV12-3 or TRBV12-4 and TRBJ2-7; D gene unclear. The CDR3 is 13 amino acids. Trimming pared 3 bases from V and 3 bases from J, leaving 9 bases between.

The DNA of the CDR3 is TGCAGTGCTAGACGCAGGTCCACCTACGAGCAGTACTTC. Translation gives CSARRRSTYEQYF. This chain links TRBV20-1 with TRBJ2-7, with unresolved D. CDR1 and CDR2 from the germline V gene are DFQATT and SNEGSKA (reference sequence). Deletions cut 2 bases from V and 2 bases from J, with 10 bases between. CDR3 length: 13 residues.

V is TRBV20-1 and J is TRBJ1-2; D gene uncertain. Germline values: CDR1 DFQATT, CDR2 SNEGSKA (reference sequence). The V gene lost 0 bases and the J gene lost 4 bases, with 9 bases spanning the gap. The CDR3 covers 13 residues. CDR3 DNA: TGCAGTGCTAGAGAGGGCAGCCTCTATGGCTACACCTTC. Amino acids: CSAREGSLYGYTF.

This clonotype was observed a handful of times. The chain uses TRBV6-2 or TRBV6-3 and TRBJ2-5; D gene unclear. The V gene's germline CDR1 is MNHEY and CDR2 SVGEGT. The V end was cut by 6 bases, the J end by 5 bases, with 13 bases between. This CDR3 is built from 13 residues. The CDR3 loop reads CASSDPARETQYF. CDR3 DNA: TGTGCCAGCAGCGATCCCGCGCGGGAGACCCAGTACTTC.

Points on this clonotype: A much larger clone lies one base from this, so it may be a read error. This chain connects TRBV12-3 or TRBV12-4 to TRBJ2-1, with 7 bases fitting TRBD1. The CDR3 runs to 13 residues. Trimming removed 6 bases from V and 2 bases from J; junction bases left unmatched: 1. The CDR3 loop reads CASRTGTYNEQFF. The DNA for the CDR3 is TGTGCCAGCAGGACAGGGACCTACAATGAGCAGTTCTTC.

V usage is TRBV11-2 and J usage is TRBJ1-2, with D unresolved. This CDR3 is 11 amino acids long. Germline assignment: CDR1 SGHAT and CDR2 FQNNGV. Trimming cost V 4 bases and J 3 bases, with 3 bases left between them. CDR3 sequence (DNA): TGTGCCAGCAGCTGGCACTATGGCTACACCTTC. This translates into CASSWHYGYTF.